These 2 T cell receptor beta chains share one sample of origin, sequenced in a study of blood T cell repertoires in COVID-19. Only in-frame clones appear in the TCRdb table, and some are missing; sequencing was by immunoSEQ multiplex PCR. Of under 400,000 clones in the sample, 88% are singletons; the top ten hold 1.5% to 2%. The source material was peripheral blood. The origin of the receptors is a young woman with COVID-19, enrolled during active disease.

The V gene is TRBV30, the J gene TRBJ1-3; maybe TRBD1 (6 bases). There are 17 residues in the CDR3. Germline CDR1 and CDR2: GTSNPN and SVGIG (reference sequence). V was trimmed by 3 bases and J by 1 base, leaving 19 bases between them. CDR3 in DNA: TGTGCCTGGAGCCGTCTTCGCGCAGGGGTGTCTGGAAACACCATATATTTT. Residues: CAWSRLRAGVSGNTIYF. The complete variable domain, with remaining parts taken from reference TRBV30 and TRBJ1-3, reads SQTIHQWPATLVQPVGSPLSLECTVEGTSNPNLYWYRQAAGRGLQLLFYSVGIGQISSEVPQNLSASRPQDRQFILSSKKLLLSDSGFYLCAWSRLRAGVSGNTIYFGEGSWLTVV.

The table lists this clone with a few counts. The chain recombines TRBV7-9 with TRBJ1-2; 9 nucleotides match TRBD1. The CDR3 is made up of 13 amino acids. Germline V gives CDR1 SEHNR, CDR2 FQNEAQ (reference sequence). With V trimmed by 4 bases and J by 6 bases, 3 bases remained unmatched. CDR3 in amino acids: CASSYTGGDGYTF. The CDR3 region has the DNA TGTGCCAGCAGCTATACAGGGGGCGATGGCTACACCTTC. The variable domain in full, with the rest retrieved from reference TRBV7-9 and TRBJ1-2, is DTGVSQNPRHKITKRGQNVTFRCDPISEHNRLYWYRQTLGQGPEFLTYFQNEAQLEKSRLLSDRFSAERPKGSFSTLEIQRTEQGDSAMYLCASSYTGGDGYTFGSGTRLTVV.